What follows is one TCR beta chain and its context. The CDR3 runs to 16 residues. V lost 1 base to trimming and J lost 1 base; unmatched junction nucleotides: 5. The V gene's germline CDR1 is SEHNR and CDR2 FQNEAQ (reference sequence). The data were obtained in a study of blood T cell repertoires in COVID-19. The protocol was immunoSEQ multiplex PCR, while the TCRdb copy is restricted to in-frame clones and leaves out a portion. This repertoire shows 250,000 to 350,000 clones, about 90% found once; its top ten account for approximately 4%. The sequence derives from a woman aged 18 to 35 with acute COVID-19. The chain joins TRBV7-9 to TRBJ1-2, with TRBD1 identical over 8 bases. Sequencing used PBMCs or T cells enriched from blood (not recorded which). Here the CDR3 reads CASSLGTGSINYGYTF. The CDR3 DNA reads TGTGCCAGCAGCTTAGGGACAGGGTCCATTAACTATGGCTACACCTTC. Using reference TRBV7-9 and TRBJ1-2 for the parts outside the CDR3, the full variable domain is DTGVSQNPRHKITKRGQNVTFRCDPISEHNRLYWYRQTLGQGPEFLTYFQNEAQLEKSRLLSDRFSAERPKGSFSTLEIQRTEQGDSAMYLCASSLGTGSINYGYTFGSGTRLTVV.